This T cell receptor beta chain was sequenced during a study of blood T cell repertoires in COVID-19. Study information: T cells, B-cell-depleted T cells, or PBMCs supplied cDNA or gDNA.

As processed by the authors: Quantification of nucleated cells was approximated via reference gene primer amplification. Here immunoSEQ multiplex PCR was the method, and the copy in TCRdb shows in-frame clones only, minus some. Clonal size and the V and J genes are those of that table, whereas D and trimming came from the DNA. Of approximately 220,000 clones detected, about 80% appear once; the ten largest clones hold 1.3%. Participants' reported clinical history set cohort assignment. Germline values: CDR1 GTSNPN, CDR2 SVGIG (reference sequence). The CDR3 is 13 amino acids. With 3 bases removed from V and 4 bases from J, the gap between germline ends came to 12 bases.

The sample taken for sequencing was PBMCs or T cells enriched from blood (not recorded which). This sequence originates from a middle-aged woman with acute COVID-19. The chain uses TRBV30 and TRBJ1-1, with D uncertain. The CDR3 loop reads CAWRAGVSTEAFF. CDR3 DNA sequence: TGTGCCTGGAGAGCGGGTGTGAGCACTGAAGCTTTCTTT. The full variable domain, rest sourced from reference TRBV30 and TRBJ1-1, is SQTIHQWPATLVQPVGSPLSLECTVEGTSNPNLYWYRQAAGRGLQLLFYSVGIGQISSEVPQNLSASRPQDRQFILSSKKLLLSDSGFYLCAWRAGVSTEAFFGQGTRLTVV.